This T cell receptor beta chain was observed in a study of cytomegalovirus exposure and HLA in healthy donors. This CDR3 has 15 residues. The germline V and J ends were trimmed by 4 bases and 2 bases, with 15 bases remaining between them. CDR1 and CDR2 from the germline V gene are SGHNT and YYREEE (reference sequence). 13 Jbeta primers and 60 Vbeta primers were used for the PCR. Sequenced by immunoSEQ multiplex PCR; TCRdb stores in-frame clones only, minus some. This sample has around 99,000 clones; roughly 76% occur once, and the top ten carry over 7%. The sequencing sample was made of PBMCs. V gene TRBV5-4 combines with J gene TRBJ2-5; a possible D gene is TRBD1 (8 bases). The source of this sequence is a woman in her forties or fifties in good health and CMV-seropositive. The CDR3 nucleotides are TGTGCCAGCAGCGGAAACAGGGGGGGGCAAGAGACCCAGTACTTC. Translation gives CASSGNRGGQETQYF. The variable domain in full, completed from reference TRBV5-4 and TRBJ2-5, reads ETGVTQSPTHLIKTRGQQVTLRCSSQSGHNTVSWYQQALGQGPQFIFQYYREEENGRGNFPPRFSGLQFPNYSSELNVNALELDDSALYLCASSGNRGGQETQYFGPGTRLLVL.